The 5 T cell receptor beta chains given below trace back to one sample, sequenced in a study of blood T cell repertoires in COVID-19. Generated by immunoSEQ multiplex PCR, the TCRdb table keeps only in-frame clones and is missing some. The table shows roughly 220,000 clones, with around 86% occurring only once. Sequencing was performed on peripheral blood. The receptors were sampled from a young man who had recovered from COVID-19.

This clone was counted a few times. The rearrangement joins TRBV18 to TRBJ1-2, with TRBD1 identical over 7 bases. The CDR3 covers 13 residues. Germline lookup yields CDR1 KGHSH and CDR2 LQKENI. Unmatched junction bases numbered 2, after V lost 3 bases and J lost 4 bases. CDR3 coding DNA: TGTGCCAGCTCACCTCCAGGGGGCTATGGCTACACCTTC. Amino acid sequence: CASSPPGGYGYTF.

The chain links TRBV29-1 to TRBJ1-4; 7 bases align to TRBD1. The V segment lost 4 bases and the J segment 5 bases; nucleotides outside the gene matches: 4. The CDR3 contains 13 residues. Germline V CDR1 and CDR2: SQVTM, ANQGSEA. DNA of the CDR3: TGCAGCGTTGGGGACAGTACCAATGAAAAACTGTTTTTT. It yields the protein CSVGDSTNEKLFF.

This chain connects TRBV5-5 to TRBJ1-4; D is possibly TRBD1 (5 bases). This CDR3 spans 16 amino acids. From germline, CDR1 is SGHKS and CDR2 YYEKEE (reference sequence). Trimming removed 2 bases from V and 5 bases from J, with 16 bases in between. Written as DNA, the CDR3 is TGTGCCAGCAGCTTTTTGTCCTCCGACAGCAATGAAAAACTGTTTTTT. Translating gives CASSFLSSDSNEKLFF.

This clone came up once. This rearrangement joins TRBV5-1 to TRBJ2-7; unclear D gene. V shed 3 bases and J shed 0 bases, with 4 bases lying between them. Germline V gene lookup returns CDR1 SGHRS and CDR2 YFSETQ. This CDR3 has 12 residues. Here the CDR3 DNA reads TGCGCCAGCAGCTCGAGCTCCTACGAGCAGTACTTC. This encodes CASSSSSYEQYF.

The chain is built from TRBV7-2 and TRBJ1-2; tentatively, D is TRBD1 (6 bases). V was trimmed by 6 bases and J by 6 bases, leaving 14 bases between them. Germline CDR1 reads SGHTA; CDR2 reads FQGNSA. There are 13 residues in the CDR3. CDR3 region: CASRQSGADGYTF. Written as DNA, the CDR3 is TGTGCCAGCAGGCAATCAGGGGCAGATGGCTACACCTTC. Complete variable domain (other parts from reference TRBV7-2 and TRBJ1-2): GAGVSQSPSNKVTEKGKDVELRCDPISGHTALYWYRQSLGQGLEFLIYFQGNSAPDKSGLPSDRFSAERTGGSVSTLTIQRTQQEDSAVYLCASRQSGADGYTFGSGTRLTVV.